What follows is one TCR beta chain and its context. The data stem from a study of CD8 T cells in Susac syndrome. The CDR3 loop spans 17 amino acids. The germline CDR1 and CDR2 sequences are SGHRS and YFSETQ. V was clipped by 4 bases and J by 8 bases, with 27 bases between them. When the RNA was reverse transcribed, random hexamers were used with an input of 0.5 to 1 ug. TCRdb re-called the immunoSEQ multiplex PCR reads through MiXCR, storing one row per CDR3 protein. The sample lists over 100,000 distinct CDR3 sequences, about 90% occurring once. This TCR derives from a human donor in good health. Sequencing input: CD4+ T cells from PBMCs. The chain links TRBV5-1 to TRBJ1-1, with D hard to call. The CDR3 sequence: CASSVGKNTRAAKEAFF. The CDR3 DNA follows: TGCGCCAGCAGCGTTGGGAAGAATACAAGGGCTGCAAAAGAAGCTTTCTTT.